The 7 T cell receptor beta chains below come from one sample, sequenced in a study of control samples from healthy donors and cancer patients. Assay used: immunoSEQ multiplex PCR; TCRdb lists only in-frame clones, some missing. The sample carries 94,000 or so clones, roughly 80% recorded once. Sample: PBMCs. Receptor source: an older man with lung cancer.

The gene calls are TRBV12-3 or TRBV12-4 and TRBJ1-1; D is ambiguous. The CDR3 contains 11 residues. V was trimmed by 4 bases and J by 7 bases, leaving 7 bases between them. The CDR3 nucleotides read TGTGCCAGCAGTTGGCCGAATGAAGCTTTCTTT. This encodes CASSWPNEAFF.

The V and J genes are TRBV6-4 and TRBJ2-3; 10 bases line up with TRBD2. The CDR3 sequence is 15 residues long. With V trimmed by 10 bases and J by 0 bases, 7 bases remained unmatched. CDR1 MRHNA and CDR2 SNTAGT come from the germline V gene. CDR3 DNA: TGTGCCACTAGGACTAGCGGATCTAGCACAGATACGCAGTATTTT. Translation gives CATRTSGSSTDTQYF.

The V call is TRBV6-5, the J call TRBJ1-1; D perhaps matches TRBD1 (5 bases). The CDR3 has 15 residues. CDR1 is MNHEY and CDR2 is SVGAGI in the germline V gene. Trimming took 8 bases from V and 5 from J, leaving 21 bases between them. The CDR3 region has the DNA TGTGCCAGCTCCAACCTGGGGGTAGTAGAGACTGAAGCTTTCTTT. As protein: CASSNLGVVETEAFF.

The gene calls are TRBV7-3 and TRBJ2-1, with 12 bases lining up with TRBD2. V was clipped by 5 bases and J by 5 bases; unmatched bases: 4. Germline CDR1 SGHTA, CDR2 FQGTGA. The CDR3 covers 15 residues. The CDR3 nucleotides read TGTGCCAGCAGCCAACTAGCGGGGGGCAACAATGAGCAGTTCTTC. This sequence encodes CASSQLAGGNNEQFF.

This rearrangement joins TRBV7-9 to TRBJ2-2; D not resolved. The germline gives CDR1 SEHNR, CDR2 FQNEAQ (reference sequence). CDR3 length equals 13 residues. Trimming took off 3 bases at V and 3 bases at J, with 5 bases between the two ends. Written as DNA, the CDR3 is TGTGCCAGCAGCTTGAGGTACACCGGGGAGCTGTTTTTT. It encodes CASSLRYTGELFF.

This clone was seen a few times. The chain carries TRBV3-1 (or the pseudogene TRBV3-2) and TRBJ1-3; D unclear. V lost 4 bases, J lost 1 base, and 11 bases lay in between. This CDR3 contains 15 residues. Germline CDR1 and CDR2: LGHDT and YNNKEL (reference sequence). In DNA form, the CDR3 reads TGTGCCAGCAGCCCGAGGAAGCAGTCTGGAAACACCATATATTTT. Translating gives CASSPRKQSGNTIYF.

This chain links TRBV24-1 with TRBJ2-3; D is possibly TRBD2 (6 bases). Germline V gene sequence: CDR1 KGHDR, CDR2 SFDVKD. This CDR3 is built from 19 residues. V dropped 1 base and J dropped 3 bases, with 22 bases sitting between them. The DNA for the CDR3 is TGTGCCACCAGTGATTTCGGGGGTGTGAGGGACGGTGGTACAGATACGCAGTATTTT. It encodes CATSDFGGVRDGGTDTQYF.